A selection of T cell receptor beta chains follows, all from one sample in a study of T cell responses to AZD1222 COVID-19 vaccine. Assay: immunoSEQ multiplex PCR; the TCRdb copy retains only in-frame clones and omits some. This table has 120,000 or so clones, about nine tenths appearing once. The sample was peripheral blood, taken on day 0 of AZD1222 vaccination. All receptors come from an adult in good health. CDR3s include the opening cysteine and the closing phenylalanine or tryptophan. Fields, in order: CDR3 DNA, CDR3 protein, clone size, D gene, J gene, V gene. A D gene is named only where the DNA matches it firmly. Some rows have no size entry. The others give once, few or many, or a class for an expanded clone.

CDR3 DNA: TGTGCCAGTAGAAGGAGGACGGTGAACACTGAAGCTTTCTTT
CDR3 protein: CASRRRTVNTEAFF
clone size: NA
D gene: NA
J gene: TRBJ1-1
V gene: TRBV19

CDR3 DNA: TGTGCCAGCAGCTTAGGTCCAGGGATGAACACTGAAGCTTTCTTT
CDR3 protein: CASSLGPGMNTEAFF
clone size: once
D gene: NA
J gene: TRBJ1-1
V gene: TRBV7-6

CDR3 DNA: TGTGCCAGCAACCCTTTTGGGGGGTTTGGCAGTCAGCCCCAGCATTTT
CDR3 protein: CASNPFGGFGSQPQHF
clone size: NA
D gene: NA
J gene: TRBJ1-5
V gene: TRBV28

CDR3 DNA: TGTGCCAGCAGCCTCACCACAGGGAACGAGCAGTACTTC
CDR3 protein: CASSLTTGNEQYF
clone size: NA
D gene: NA
J gene: TRBJ2-7
V gene: TRBV7-9

CDR3 DNA: TGTGCCTGGAGTGTACGCTATAAAGGGGGGACGGTGAACACCGGGGAGCTGTTTTTT
CDR3 protein: CAWSVRYKGGTVNTGELFF
clone size: once
D gene: NA
J gene: TRBJ2-2
V gene: TRBV30

CDR3 DNA: TGCAGTGCTAGTTTGTTAGCGGGAGTTAGTGAGCAGTTCTTC
CDR3 protein: CSASLLAGVSEQFF
clone size: NA
D gene: TRBD2
J gene: TRBJ2-1
V gene: TRBV20-1

CDR3 DNA: TGTGCCAGCAGCCCCTGGGGGGTTAACTATGGCTACACCTTC
CDR3 protein: CASSPWGVNYGYTF
clone size: NA
D gene: NA
J gene: TRBJ1-2
V gene: TRBV2

CDR3 DNA: TGCGCCAGCAGCTTGGCTTCCGCCCTCGAGCAGTACTTC
CDR3 protein: CASSLASALEQYF
clone size: NA
D gene: NA
J gene: TRBJ2-7
V gene: TRBV5-1

CDR3 DNA: TGTGCCACCAACAGGGAGAGACACACTGAAGCTTTCTTT
CDR3 protein: CATNRERHTEAFF
clone size: NA
D gene: NA
J gene: TRBJ1-1
V gene: TRBV5-8

CDR3 DNA: TGTGCCAGCAGCCAAGATGGGGCGGATTCACCCCTCCACTTT
CDR3 protein: CASSQDGADSPLHF
clone size: once
D gene: NA
J gene: TRBJ1-6
V gene: TRBV3-1/TRBV3-2

CDR3 DNA: TGTGCCAGCTATTCTGACAGGGGCTACGAGCAGTACTTC
CDR3 protein: CASYSDRGYEQYF
clone size: NA
D gene: TRBD1
J gene: TRBJ2-7
V gene: TRBV6-5

CDR3 DNA: TGTGCCAGCAGCAAAATACCTCGCCGCGTTCGAGACCTTAAAGAGACCCAGTACTTC
CDR3 protein: CASSKIPRRVRDLKETQYF
clone size: NA
D gene: NA
J gene: TRBJ2-5
V gene: TRBV21-1

CDR3 DNA: TGTGCCAGCACGAAGAGGGACAGATCCTACGAGCAGTACTTC
CDR3 protein: CASTKRDRSYEQYF
clone size: once
D gene: TRBD1
J gene: TRBJ2-7
V gene: TRBV11-2

CDR3 DNA: TGTGCCAGCTCACCAGGGACTAGCGGTTCCCTTACGCAGTATTTT
CDR3 protein: CASSPGTSGSLTQYF
clone size: NA
D gene: TRBD2
J gene: TRBJ2-3
V gene: TRBV18

CDR3 DNA: TGTGCCAGCAGTTTAGGATACCGTGCCATTGAAGCTTTCTTT
CDR3 protein: CASSLGYRAIEAFF
clone size: NA
D gene: NA
J gene: TRBJ1-1
V gene: TRBV27

CDR3 DNA: TGTGCCATCTTACCGGGACTAGGGGGTTACGAGCAGTACTTC
CDR3 protein: CAILPGLGGYEQYF
clone size: NA
D gene: TRBD2
J gene: TRBJ2-7
V gene: TRBV27

CDR3 DNA: TGTGCCAGCAGCCTAGGGGGTAATTCACCCCTCCACTTT
CDR3 protein: CASSLGGNSPLHF
clone size: NA
D gene: NA
J gene: TRBJ1-6
V gene: TRBV11-2

CDR3 DNA: TGTGCCAGCAGTTTTGCGGGGACATCTCAAGAGACCCAGTACTTC
CDR3 protein: CASSFAGTSQETQYF
clone size: NA
D gene: NA
J gene: TRBJ2-5
V gene: TRBV28

CDR3 DNA: TGTGCCAGCAGCGCAGACAGGGGTCCGAACACTGAAGCTTTCTTT
CDR3 protein: CASSADRGPNTEAFF
clone size: NA
D gene: TRBD1
J gene: TRBJ1-1
V gene: TRBV9

CDR3 DNA: TGTGCCAGCAGTGAACAAGCGGGAGCAGAGTACGAGCAGTACTTC
CDR3 protein: CASSEQAGAEYEQYF
clone size: NA
D gene: TRBD2
J gene: TRBJ2-7
V gene: TRBV2

CDR3 DNA: TGTGCCAGCAGCGTAGCCGGTAGTCTAGCGGGACCGGATGAGCAGTTCTTC
CDR3 protein: CASSVAGSLAGPDEQFF
clone size: NA
D gene: TRBD2
J gene: TRBJ2-1
V gene: TRBV9

CDR3 DNA: TGTGCCAGCAGTTATTTGAAGGGTTACGAGCAGTACTTC
CDR3 protein: CASSYLKGYEQYF
clone size: once
D gene: NA
J gene: TRBJ2-7
V gene: TRBV6-5

CDR3 DNA: TGTGCCAGCTCAGTGAATATAGACAATGAGCAGTTCTTC
CDR3 protein: CASSVNIDNEQFF
clone size: NA
D gene: NA
J gene: TRBJ2-1
V gene: TRBV18

CDR3 DNA: TGTGCCAGCAGTCCTCGGACAGGGATTCTTGGGTCGACTGAAGCTTTCTTT
CDR3 protein: CASSPRTGILGSTEAFF
clone size: NA
D gene: TRBD1
J gene: TRBJ1-1
V gene: TRBV27

CDR3 DNA: TGTGCCAGCAGTGCTAGGACAGGGAGGAATTCACCCCTCCACTTT
CDR3 protein: CASSARTGRNSPLHF
clone size: NA
D gene: TRBD1
J gene: TRBJ1-6
V gene: TRBV2

CDR3 DNA: TGTGCCAGCGAAGGGGGGTGGAGCACAGATACGCAGTATTTT
CDR3 protein: CASEGGWSTDTQYF
clone size: NA
D gene: NA
J gene: TRBJ2-3
V gene: TRBV6-5

CDR3 DNA: TGTGCCAGTAGTTCAGACCGGGACATAGGAATTCATTCACCCCTCCACTTT
CDR3 protein: CASSSDRDIGIHSPLHF
clone size: many
D gene: NA
J gene: TRBJ1-6
V gene: TRBV19

CDR3 DNA: TGTGCCAGCAGCCGCCTAGCCGTCTCCTACAATGAGCAGTTCTTC
CDR3 protein: CASSRLAVSYNEQFF
clone size: once
D gene: NA
J gene: TRBJ2-1
V gene: TRBV6-2/TRBV6-3

CDR3 DNA: TGTGCCAGCAGCCCCAATGGGTTTGAGCAGTTCTTC
CDR3 protein: CASSPNGFEQFF
clone size: few
D gene: NA
J gene: TRBJ2-1
V gene: TRBV11-3

CDR3 DNA: TGTGCCAGCAGCTTCCTAGGGGGCAGCAACACTGAAGCTTTCTTT
CDR3 protein: CASSFLGGSNTEAFF
clone size: NA
D gene: TRBD1
J gene: TRBJ1-1
V gene: TRBV5-5

CDR3 DNA: TGTGCCAGTAGTGCAAGGGCTTCAACTAATGAAAAACTGTTTTTT
CDR3 protein: CASSARASTNEKLFF
clone size: NA
D gene: NA
J gene: TRBJ1-4
V gene: TRBV19

CDR3 DNA: TGTGCCAGCAGTGAATTAGCGGGCCTAGGAGAGACCCAGTACTTC
CDR3 protein: CASSELAGLGETQYF
clone size: NA
D gene: TRBD2
J gene: TRBJ2-5
V gene: TRBV2

CDR3 DNA: TGTGCCAGCTCGCCAGCCCCAGTAGATTATGGCTACACCTTC
CDR3 protein: CASSPAPVDYGYTF
clone size: NA
D gene: NA
J gene: TRBJ1-2
V gene: TRBV2

CDR3 DNA: TGTGCCAGCAGCTTAGGTCAGGGAAATCAGCCCCAGCATTTT
CDR3 protein: CASSLGQGNQPQHF
clone size: NA
D gene: NA
J gene: TRBJ1-5
V gene: TRBV13

CDR3 DNA: TGCGCCAGCAGCTTGGAGATAGCGGGCGCTGGAAACACCATATATTTT
CDR3 protein: CASSLEIAGAGNTIYF
clone size: NA
D gene: NA
J gene: TRBJ1-3
V gene: TRBV5-1

CDR3 DNA: TGTGCCAGCAGTGAATCGGGGGGGATCGGCAATCAGCCCCAGCATTTT
CDR3 protein: CASSESGGIGNQPQHF
clone size: few
D gene: NA
J gene: TRBJ1-5
V gene: TRBV6-1

CDR3 DNA: TGTGCCAGCAGCCTTGACAGATTGGGCTACACCTTC
CDR3 protein: CASSLDRLGYTF
clone size: once
D gene: NA
J gene: TRBJ1-2
V gene: TRBV7-8

CDR3 DNA: TGTGCCAGCAGCGCGACAGGGAACTCCTACAATGAGCAGTTCTTC
CDR3 protein: CASSATGNSYNEQFF
clone size: NA
D gene: TRBD1
J gene: TRBJ2-1
V gene: TRBV9

CDR3 DNA: TGTGCCAGCAGTTTAATGGGAGCGGGCCAGCCCCAGCATTTT
CDR3 protein: CASSLMGAGQPQHF
clone size: NA
D gene: NA
J gene: TRBJ1-5
V gene: TRBV27

CDR3 DNA: TGTGCCAGCTCACCCAACTACGAGCAGTACTTC
CDR3 protein: CASSPNYEQYF
clone size: few
D gene: NA
J gene: TRBJ2-7
V gene: TRBV18

CDR3 DNA: TGCAGCGTTGTAGGGGCCACTGAAGCTTTCTTT
CDR3 protein: CSVVGATEAFF
clone size: NA
D gene: NA
J gene: TRBJ1-1
V gene: TRBV29-1

CDR3 DNA: TGTGCCAGTAGTATAGACCCGCCGTATGGCTACACCTTC
CDR3 protein: CASSIDPPYGYTF
clone size: NA
D gene: NA
J gene: TRBJ1-2
V gene: TRBV19

CDR3 DNA: TGTGCCAGCAGTGAATACGGTGGCAGGTTGGCCGGGGAGCTGTTTTTT
CDR3 protein: CASSEYGGRLAGELFF
clone size: NA
D gene: NA
J gene: TRBJ2-2
V gene: TRBV25-1

CDR3 DNA: TGCGCCAGCAGCTTGGACCCTTTGGCAGGGGGCCAAAAACTGTTTTTT
CDR3 protein: CASSLDPLAGGQKLFF
clone size: NA
D gene: TRBD1
J gene: TRBJ1-4
V gene: TRBV5-1

CDR3 DNA: TGTGCCAGCAGCTTGCCGGGACAGAACACTGAAGCTTTCTTT
CDR3 protein: CASSLPGQNTEAFF
clone size: NA
D gene: NA
J gene: TRBJ1-1
V gene: TRBV5-4

CDR3 DNA: TGTGCCAGCAGGGTGCCTGTAGCGGGAAAGTACGAGCAGTACTTC
CDR3 protein: CASRVPVAGKYEQYF
clone size: NA
D gene: TRBD2
J gene: TRBJ2-7
V gene: TRBV28

CDR3 DNA: TGTGCCAGCAGCTCGGGACAGAGCAATCAGCCCCAGCATTTT
CDR3 protein: CASSSGQSNQPQHF
clone size: NA
D gene: TRBD1
J gene: TRBJ1-5
V gene: TRBV5-5

CDR3 DNA: TGTGCCAGCAGCGTAGGTCAAACTAATGAAAAACTGTTTTTT
CDR3 protein: CASSVGQTNEKLFF
clone size: NA
D gene: NA
J gene: TRBJ1-4
V gene: TRBV9

CDR3 DNA: TGTGCCAGCTCACTTCAGGGGCTGAGCTCCTACAATGAGCAGTTCTTC
CDR3 protein: CASSLQGLSSYNEQFF
clone size: NA
D gene: NA
J gene: TRBJ2-1
V gene: TRBV18

CDR3 DNA: TGTGCCAGCAGTGAAAGGCGTCCCGGGGAGCTGTTTTTT
CDR3 protein: CASSERRPGELFF
clone size: once
D gene: NA
J gene: TRBJ2-2
V gene: TRBV6-1

CDR3 DNA: TGTGCCAGCAGCCAAACGTCGGGGGGGAAGGATGGCTACACCTTC
CDR3 protein: CASSQTSGGKDGYTF
clone size: NA
D gene: NA
J gene: TRBJ1-2
V gene: TRBV4-2

CDR3 DNA: TGTGCCAGCAGTTTCGTACAGGGGTGGAGGGAGCAGTACTTC
CDR3 protein: CASSFVQGWREQYF
clone size: few
D gene: TRBD1
J gene: TRBJ2-7
V gene: TRBV27

CDR3 DNA: TGTGCCAGCAGCCAAGATGGGATGACCGAGCAGTTCTTC
CDR3 protein: CASSQDGMTEQFF
clone size: NA
D gene: NA
J gene: TRBJ2-1
V gene: TRBV3-1/TRBV3-2

CDR3 DNA: TGCGCCAGCAGCCCCAAGCGACAGGGGTTAGGTGAAAAACTGTTTTTT
CDR3 protein: CASSPKRQGLGEKLFF
clone size: NA
D gene: TRBD1
J gene: TRBJ1-4
V gene: TRBV4-1